A single sample is the source of the 5 T cell receptor beta chains below, sequenced in a study of T-cell memory formation after mild COVID-19. TCRdb reanalysed the 5' RACE reads using MiXCR and keeps one entry per CDR3 protein. The sample has more than 400,000 distinct CDR3 sequences; 18% are singletons. Sequencing was done on a sample of PBMCs or a T cell subset sorted from them (not recorded which). The receptors come from an adult woman who had mild COVID-19 (a few samples of this study predate the infection). Cell type and time point are not known.

This clonotype was counted at least ten times. This chain connects TRBV5-6 to TRBJ1-1, with a weak D call TRBD1 (5 bases). The CDR3 is 13 amino acids. Germline V gene sequence: CDR1 SGHDT, CDR2 YYEEEE. The V and J ends lost 3 bases and 4 bases respectively, with 10 bases between them. The CDR3 sequence: CASSSAGGTEAFF. The CDR3 nucleotides are TGTGCCAGCAGCTCGGCTGGGGGCACTGAAGCTTTCTTT.

V usage is TRBV5-1 and J usage is TRBJ2-4, with TRBD2 matching over 11 bases. This CDR3 is built from 17 residues. Germline trimming cut 4 bases from V and 0 bases from J; bases unmatched to any gene: 6. Germline V gene sequence: CDR1 SGHRS, CDR2 YFSETQ. This CDR3 is CASSPTLAGGAKNIQYF. The CDR3, as DNA: TGCGCCAGCAGCCCGACTCTAGCGGGAGGAGCCAAAAACATTCAGTACTTC.

The chain links TRBV20-1 to TRBJ1-2; D is uncertain. CDR3 length equals 14 residues. Between the trimmed V and J ends, which lost 3 bases and 1 base, there was a span of 12 bases. Germline values: CDR1 DFQATT, CDR2 SNEGSKA (reference sequence). CDR3: CSASVTEGNYGYTF. CDR3 nucleotide sequence: TGCAGTGCTAGTGTGACGGAGGGTAACTATGGCTACACCTTC.

The rearrangement uses TRBV29-1 and TRBJ1-2, with D perhaps TRBD1 (5 bases). Trimming cost V 0 bases and J 8 bases, with 10 bases left between them. Germline V CDR1 and CDR2: SQVTM, ANQGSEA. There are 12 residues in the CDR3. The CDR3 region is CSVEEGGGGYTF. CDR3 DNA: TGCAGCGTTGAAGAGGGGGGAGGAGGCTACACCTTC.

This clonotype turned up a few times. CDR3 amino acids: CASSIDETDQFF. Written as DNA, the CDR3 is TGTGCCAGCAGCATCGACGAGACGGATCAGTTCTTC. The rearrangement uses TRBV9 and TRBJ2-1; no firm D call. The V gene lost 4 bases and the J gene lost 13 bases, with 15 bases spanning the gap. The CDR3 is made up of 12 amino acids. Germline CDR1 is SGDLS and CDR2 is YYNGEE. The variable domain in full, with the rest retrieved from reference TRBV9 and TRBJ2-1, is DSGVTQTPKHLITATGQRVTLRCSPRSGDLSVYWYQQSLDQGLQFLIQYYNGEERAKGNILERFSAQQFPDLHSELNLSSLELGDSALYFCASSIDETDQFFGPGTRLTVL.